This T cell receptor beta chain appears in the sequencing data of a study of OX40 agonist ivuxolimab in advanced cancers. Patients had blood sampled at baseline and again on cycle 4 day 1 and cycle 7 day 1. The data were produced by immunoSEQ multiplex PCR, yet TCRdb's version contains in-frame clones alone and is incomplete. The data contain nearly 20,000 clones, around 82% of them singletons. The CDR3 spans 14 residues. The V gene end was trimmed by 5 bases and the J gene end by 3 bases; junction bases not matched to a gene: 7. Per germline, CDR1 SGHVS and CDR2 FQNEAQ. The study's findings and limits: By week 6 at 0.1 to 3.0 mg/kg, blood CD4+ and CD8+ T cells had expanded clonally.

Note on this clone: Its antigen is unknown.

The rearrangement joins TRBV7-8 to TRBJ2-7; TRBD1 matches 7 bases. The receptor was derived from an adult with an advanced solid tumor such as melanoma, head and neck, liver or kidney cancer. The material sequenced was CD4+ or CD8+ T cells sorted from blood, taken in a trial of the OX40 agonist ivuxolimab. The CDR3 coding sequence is TGTGCCAGCAGCGCCGGGACAGAGTACTACGAGCAGTACTTC. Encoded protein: CASSAGTEYYEQYF. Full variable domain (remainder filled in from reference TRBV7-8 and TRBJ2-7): GAGVSQSPRYKVAKRGQDVALRCDPISGHVSLFWYQQALGQGPEFLTYFQNEAQLDKSGLPSDRFFAERPEGSVSTLKIQRTQQEDSAVYLCASSAGTEYYEQYFGPGTRLTVT.